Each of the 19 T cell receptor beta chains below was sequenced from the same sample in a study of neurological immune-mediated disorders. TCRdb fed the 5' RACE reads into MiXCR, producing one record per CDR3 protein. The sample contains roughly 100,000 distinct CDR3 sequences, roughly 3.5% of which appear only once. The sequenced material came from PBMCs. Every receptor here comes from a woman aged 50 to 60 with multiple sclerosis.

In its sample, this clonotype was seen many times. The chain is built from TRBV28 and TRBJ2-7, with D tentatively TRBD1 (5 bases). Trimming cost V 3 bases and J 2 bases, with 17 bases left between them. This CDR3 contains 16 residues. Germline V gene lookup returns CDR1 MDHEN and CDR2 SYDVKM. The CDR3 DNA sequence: TGTGCCAGCAGTTTGGGGCAGGACCTGGTGACCTACGAGCAGTACTTC. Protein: CASSLGQDLVTYEQYF.

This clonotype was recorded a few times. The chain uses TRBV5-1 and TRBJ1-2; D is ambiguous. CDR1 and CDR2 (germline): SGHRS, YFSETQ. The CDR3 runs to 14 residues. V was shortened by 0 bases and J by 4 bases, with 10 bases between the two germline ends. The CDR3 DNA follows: TGCGCCAGCAGCTTGGAATCACTTAGCTATGGCTACACCTTC. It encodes CASSLESLSYGYTF.

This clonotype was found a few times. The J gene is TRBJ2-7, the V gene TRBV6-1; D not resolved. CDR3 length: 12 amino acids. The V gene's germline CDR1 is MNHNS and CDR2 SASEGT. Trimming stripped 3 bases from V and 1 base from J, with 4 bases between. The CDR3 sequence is CASSEESYEQYF. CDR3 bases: TGTGCCAGCAGTGAGGAGTCCTACGAGCAGTACTTC.

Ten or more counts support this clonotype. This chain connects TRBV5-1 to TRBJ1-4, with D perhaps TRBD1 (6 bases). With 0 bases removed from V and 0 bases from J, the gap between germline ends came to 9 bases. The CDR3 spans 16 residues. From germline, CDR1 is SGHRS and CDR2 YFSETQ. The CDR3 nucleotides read TGCGCCAGCAGCTTGGGACAGGCGCCAACTAATGAAAAACTGTTTTTT. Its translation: CASSLGQAPTNEKLFF.

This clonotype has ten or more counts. This chain's CDR3 is CASGDKAGGPYEQYF. In DNA, the CDR3 is TGCGCCAGCGGAGATAAGGCGGGGGGGCCCTACGAGCAGTACTTC. V is TRBV5-1 and J is TRBJ2-7; TRBD2 matches at 9 bases. The CDR3 sequence is 15 residues long. V shed 7 bases, J shed 2 bases, and the junction held 10 bases outside the gene matches. In germline, CDR1 is SGHRS, CDR2 YFSETQ.

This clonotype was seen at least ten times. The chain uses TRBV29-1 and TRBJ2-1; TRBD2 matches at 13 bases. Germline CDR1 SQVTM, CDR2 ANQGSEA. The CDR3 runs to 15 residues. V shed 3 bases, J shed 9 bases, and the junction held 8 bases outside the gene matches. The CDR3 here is CSVEGGTSGVIEQFF. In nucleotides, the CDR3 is TGCAGCGTTGAGGGTGGGACTAGCGGGGTTATTGAGCAGTTCTTC.

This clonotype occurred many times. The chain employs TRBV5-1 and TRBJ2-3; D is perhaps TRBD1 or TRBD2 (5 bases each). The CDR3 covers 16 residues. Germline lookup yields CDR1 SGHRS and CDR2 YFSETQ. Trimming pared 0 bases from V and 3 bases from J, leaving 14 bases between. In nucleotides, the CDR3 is TGCGCCAGCAGCTTGGCACTGGGACGCCCGACAGATACGCAGTATTTT. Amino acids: CASSLALGRPTDTQYF. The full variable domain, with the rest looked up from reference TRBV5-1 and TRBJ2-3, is KAGVTQTPRYLIKTRGQQVTLSCSPISGHRSVSWYQQTPGQGLQFLFEYFSETQRNKGNFPGRFSGRQFSNSRSEMNVSTLELGDSALYLCASSLALGRPTDTQYFGPGTRLTVL.

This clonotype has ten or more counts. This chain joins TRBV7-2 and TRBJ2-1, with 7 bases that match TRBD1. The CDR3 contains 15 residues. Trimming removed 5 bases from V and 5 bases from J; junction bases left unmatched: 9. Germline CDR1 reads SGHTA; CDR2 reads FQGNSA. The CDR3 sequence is CASSRDRAWNNEQFF. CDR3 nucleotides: TGTGCCAGCAGCCGCGACAGGGCGTGGAACAATGAGCAGTTCTTC.

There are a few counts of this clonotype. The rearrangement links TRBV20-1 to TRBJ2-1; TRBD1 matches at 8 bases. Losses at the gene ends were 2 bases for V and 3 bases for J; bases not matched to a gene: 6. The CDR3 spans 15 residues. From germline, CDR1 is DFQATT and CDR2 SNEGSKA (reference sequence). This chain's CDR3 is CSARIWDRIYNEQFF. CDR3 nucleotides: TGCAGTGCTAGAATCTGGGACAGGATCTACAATGAGCAGTTCTTC.

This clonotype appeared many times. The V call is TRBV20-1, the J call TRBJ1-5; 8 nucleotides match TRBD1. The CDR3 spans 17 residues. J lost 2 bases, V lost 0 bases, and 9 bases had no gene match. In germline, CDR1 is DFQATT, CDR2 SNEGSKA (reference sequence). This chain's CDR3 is CSARDGPGQARNQPQHF. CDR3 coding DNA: TGCAGTGCTAGAGATGGCCCGGGACAGGCCCGCAATCAGCCCCAGCATTTT.

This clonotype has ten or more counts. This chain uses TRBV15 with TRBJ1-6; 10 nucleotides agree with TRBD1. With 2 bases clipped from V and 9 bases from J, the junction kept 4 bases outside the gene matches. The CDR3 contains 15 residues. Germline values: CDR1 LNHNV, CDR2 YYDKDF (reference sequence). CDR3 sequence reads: CATSRRGQGGSPLHF. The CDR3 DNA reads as TGTGCCACCAGCAGACGAGGACAGGGGGGTTCACCCCTCCACTTT.

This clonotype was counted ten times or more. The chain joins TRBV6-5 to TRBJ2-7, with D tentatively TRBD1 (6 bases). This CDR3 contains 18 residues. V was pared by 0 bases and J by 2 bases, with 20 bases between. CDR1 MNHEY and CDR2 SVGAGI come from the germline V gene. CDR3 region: CASSYSITRKGDAYEQYF. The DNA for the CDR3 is TGTGCCAGCAGTTACTCGATTACTCGAAAGGGGGACGCCTACGAGCAGTACTTC.

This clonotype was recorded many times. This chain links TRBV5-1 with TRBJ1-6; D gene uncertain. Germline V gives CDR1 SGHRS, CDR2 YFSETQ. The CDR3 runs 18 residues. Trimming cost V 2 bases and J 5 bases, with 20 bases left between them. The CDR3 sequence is CASSFSESSFPNNSPLHF. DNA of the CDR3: TGCGCCAGCAGCTTTTCCGAGAGCAGCTTCCCCAATAATTCACCCCTCCACTTT.

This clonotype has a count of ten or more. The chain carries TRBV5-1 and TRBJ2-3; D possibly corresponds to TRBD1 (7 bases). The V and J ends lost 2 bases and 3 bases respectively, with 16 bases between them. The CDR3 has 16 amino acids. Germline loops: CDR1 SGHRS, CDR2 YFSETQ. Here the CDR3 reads CASSFWGAGGTDTQYF. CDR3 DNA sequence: TGCGCCAGCAGCTTCTGGGGGGCAGGGGGGACAGATACGCAGTATTTT.

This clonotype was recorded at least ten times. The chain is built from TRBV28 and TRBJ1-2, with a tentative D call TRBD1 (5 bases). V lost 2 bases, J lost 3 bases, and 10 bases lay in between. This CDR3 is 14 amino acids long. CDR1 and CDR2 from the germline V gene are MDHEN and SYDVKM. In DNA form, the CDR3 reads TGTGCCAGCAGTTTAGGGGGTACCCACTATGGCTACACCTTC. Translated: CASSLGGTHYGYTF.

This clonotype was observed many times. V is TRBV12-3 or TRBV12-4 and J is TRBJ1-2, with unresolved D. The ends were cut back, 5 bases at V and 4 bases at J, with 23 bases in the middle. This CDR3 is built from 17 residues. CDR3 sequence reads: CASSPVSLKPTIYGYTF. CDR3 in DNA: TGTGCCAGCAGTCCCGTTTCGCTCAAGCCCACGATCTATGGCTACACCTTC.

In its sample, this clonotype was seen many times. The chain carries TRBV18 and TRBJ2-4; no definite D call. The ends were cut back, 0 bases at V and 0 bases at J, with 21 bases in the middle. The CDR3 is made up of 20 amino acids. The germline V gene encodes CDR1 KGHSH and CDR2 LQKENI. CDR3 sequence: CASSPPLKGPSPIAKNIQYF. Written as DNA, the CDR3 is TGTGCCAGCTCACCACCGTTAAAGGGCCCCTCTCCTATAGCCAAAAACATTCAGTACTTC.

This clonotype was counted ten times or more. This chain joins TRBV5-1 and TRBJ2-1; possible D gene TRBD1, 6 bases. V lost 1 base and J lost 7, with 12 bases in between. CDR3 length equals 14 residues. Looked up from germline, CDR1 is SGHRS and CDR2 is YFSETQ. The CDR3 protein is CASSLNAGENEQFF. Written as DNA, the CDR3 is TGCGCCAGCAGCTTGAACGCAGGGGAAAATGAGCAGTTCTTC.

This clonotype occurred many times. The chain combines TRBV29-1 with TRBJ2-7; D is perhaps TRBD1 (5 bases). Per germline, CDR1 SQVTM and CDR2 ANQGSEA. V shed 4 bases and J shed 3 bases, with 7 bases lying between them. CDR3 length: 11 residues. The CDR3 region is CSVGQYYEQYF. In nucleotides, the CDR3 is TGCAGCGTTGGACAGTACTACGAGCAGTACTTC.